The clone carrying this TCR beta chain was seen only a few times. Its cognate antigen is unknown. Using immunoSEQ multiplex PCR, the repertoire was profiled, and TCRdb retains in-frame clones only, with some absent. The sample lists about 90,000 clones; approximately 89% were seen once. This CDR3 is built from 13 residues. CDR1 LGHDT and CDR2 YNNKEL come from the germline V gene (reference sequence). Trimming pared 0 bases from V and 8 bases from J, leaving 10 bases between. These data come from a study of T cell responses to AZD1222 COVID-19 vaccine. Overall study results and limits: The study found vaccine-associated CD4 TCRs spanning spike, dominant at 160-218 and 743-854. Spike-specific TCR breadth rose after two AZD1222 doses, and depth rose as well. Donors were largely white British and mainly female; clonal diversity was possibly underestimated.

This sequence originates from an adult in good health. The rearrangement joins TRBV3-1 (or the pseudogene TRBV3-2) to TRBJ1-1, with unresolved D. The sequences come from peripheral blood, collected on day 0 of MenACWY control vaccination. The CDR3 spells CASSQDPQVEAFF. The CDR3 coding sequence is TGTGCCAGCAGCCAAGACCCGCAGGTGGAAGCTTTCTTT.